The entry below describes one T cell receptor (beta chain). Its antigen remains unidentified. No base quality values were provided; no much bigger clone lies one nucleotide off. The CDR3 regions of human TCRbeta chains were analyzed by immunosequencing. Regarding the original processing steps: Repertoire TCRs were checked for matches against a reference library of SARS-CoV-2-specific TCRs that had been generated using the MIRA antigen-specificity platform. Breadth was defined as the fraction of unique TCRs that were SARS-CoV-2-associated, and depth was defined as the fraction of total T cells that were SARS-CoV-2-associated. Using the MIRA data, each spike-specific TCR was mapped to the spike region that the TCR reacts to and placed in a CD4 or CD8 class. Log10-transformed breadth and depth values were compared by one-way ANOVA with Sidak's multiple comparisons tests. In TCRdb, the immuneACCESS table is reduced to in-frame sequences with V and J assigned. These tables do not hold every clone; where another copy was compared, an unresolved V gene accounts for under half, and the others remain unexplained. Clone size and V and J calls were adopted from that table, with D and trimming inferred from the DNA. Across this sample there are around 100,000 clones, with around nine tenths seen only once. Approximately 22% of the sample is taken by the ten largest.

This sample was taken from a study of T cell responses to AZD1222 COVID-19 vaccine (dated by TCRdb to about 2021). Study-level background: AZD1222 recipients with second doses at about 4 weeks or about 12 weeks were pooled, because spike-specific TCR depth and breadth did not differ between schedules. A total of 233 trial participants underwent TCR sequencing, of whom about 210 received two doses of AZD1222 and around 25 received two doses of the MenACWY control vaccine. Trial participants were enrolled by age into 18-55, 56-69 and 70-plus year subgroups, with approximately 150, 30 and 60 TCR-sequenced participants respectively. Paper-wide results and their limitations: Vaccine-associated CD4 TCRs spanned the whole spike protein, with dominant responses in regions 160-218 and 743-854. Most participants were white British and females outnumbered males, and the authors suggested that clonal diversity may have been underestimated. No day 14 peak-response samples were available, so repertoires were characterized only after the peak T cell response. After two AZD1222 doses, both the breadth and the depth of spike-specific TCRs were significantly higher than at day 0 and than in MenACWY recipients. Conclusions about previously exposed vaccinees were limited because only six AZD1222 recipients were SARS-CoV-2 seropositive at baseline. The 56-69-year group was small, and its depth increase did not reach significance, likely because of low power. Reportedly, almost half of the unique spike-specific TCRs recognized epitopes lying outside the regions that are mutated in the B.1.351 and B.1.1.7 variants.

Reading the label with the study, this specimen's time point is: baseline before first vaccination. The vaccinee samples were drawn from two UK trials, COV001 and COV002, one of which was a single-blind randomized controlled phase 2/3 trial testing AZD1222 (ChAdOx1 nCoV-19) in healthy adults. Trial participant PBMC samples were collected at day 0 and day 28 after the second dose for TCRbeta chain sequencing. Trimming at the junction amounts to 5 bases on V and 0 bases on J, and the germline ends lie 9 bases apart. From a lookup of the germline V gene, CDR1 and CDR2 are KGHDR and SFDVKD. The CDR3 goes from the cysteine to the phenylalanine over 14 residues. Here the CDR3 DNA is all that survives: 42 bases in frame from base 1.

The sequence joins TRBV24-1 to TRBJ1-1, and possibly TRBD1, on 6 matching bases. This sequence was found in an adult in good health. The sequences come from peripheral blood, collected on day 0 of AZD1222 vaccination. The CDR3 has the sequence CATSGGHLNTEAFF. Read as DNA, the sequence is TGTGCCACCAGTGGGGGACATTTGAACACTGAAGCTTTCTTT.